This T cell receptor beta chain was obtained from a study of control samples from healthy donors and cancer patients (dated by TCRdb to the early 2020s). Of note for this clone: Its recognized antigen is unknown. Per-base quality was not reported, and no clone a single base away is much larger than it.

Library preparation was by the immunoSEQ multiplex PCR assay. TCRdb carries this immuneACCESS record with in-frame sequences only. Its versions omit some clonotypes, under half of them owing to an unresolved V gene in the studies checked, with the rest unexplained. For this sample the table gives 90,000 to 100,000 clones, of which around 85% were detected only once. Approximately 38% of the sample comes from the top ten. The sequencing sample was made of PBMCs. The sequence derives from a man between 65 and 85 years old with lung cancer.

The encoded CDR3 is CASSQINTEAFF. DNA sequence: TGTGCCAGCAGCCAGATTAACACTGAAGCTTTCTTT. Here the chain combines TRBV3-1 (or the pseudogene TRBV3-2) and TRBJ1-1, with no confident D gene call. The CDR3 measures 12 amino acids from cysteine to phenylalanine. Only the CDR3 region is kept as DNA, spanning 36 bases read in frame from base 1. Looking up the germline V gene (reference sequence) yields CDR1 LGHDT and CDR2 YNNKEL. V was cut back by 3 bases and J by 2 bases, leaving a gap of 4 bases between them.